A single sample gave rise to the 3 T cell receptor beta chains below, sequenced in a study of T cell clonality in common variable immunodeficiency. Clones were read by immunoSEQ multiplex PCR, and TCRdb kept only the in-frame ones, dropping some. The specimen has 20,000 to 30,000 clones, none found just once. General study results and limits: Fewer deletions and N-nucleotide insertions were reportedly seen in common variable immunodeficiency TCR beta sequences.

Antigens of these TCRs are unknown. What was sequenced was peripheral blood mononuclear cells. These receptors originate from a human donor with common variable immunodeficiency.

As regards this clone: The read ends 3 residues shy of where the CDR3 ends; the end is completed using the germline J gene. This chain uses TRBV5-1 with TRBJ1-2; 7 nucleotides align to TRBD1. V shed 5 bases and J 3 bases; nucleotides not matched to a gene: 4. The germline CDR1 and CDR2 sequences are SGHRS and YFSETQ. This CDR3 comprises 13 residues. This CDR3 reads CASSEGADYGYTF. The part of the CDR3 DNA that was read is TGCGCCAGCAGTGAGGGGGCGGACTATGGC.

With respect to this clone: The read gets to within 3 residues of the CDR3 end, and the germline J gene fills in the rest. The V gene is TRBV30, the J gene TRBJ1-5; D perhaps matches TRBD1 (6 bases). With 6 bases removed from V and 5 bases from J, the gap between germline ends came to 14 bases. Germline CDR1 GTSNPN, CDR2 SVGIG (reference sequence). This CDR3 spans 13 amino acids. CDR3 DNA (partial): TGTGCCTGTTCACAGGGAAGCGATCAGCCC. Its translation is CACSQGSDQP. The whole CDR3 reads CACSQGSDQPQHF.

This clone has a handful of counts. The missing CDR3 end, 3 residues past where the read stops, is filled in from the germline J gene. The chain recombines TRBV2 with TRBJ2-2, with TRBD1 identical over 7 bases. This CDR3 region has 15 residues. Germline loops: CDR1 SNHLY, CDR2 FYNNEI. With V trimmed by 8 bases and J by 4 bases, 10 bases remained unmatched. The CDR3 region is CASGLQGRSTGELFF. Partial CDR3 DNA: TGTGCCAGCGGATTACAGGGGCGAAGCACCGGGGAG. Together with reference TRBV2 and TRBJ2-2, the CDR3 gives the full variable domain: EPEVTQTPSHQVTQMGQEVILRCVPISNHLYFYWYRQILGQKVEFLVSFYNNEISEKSEIFDDQFSVERPDGSNFTLKIRSTKLEDSAMYFCASGLQGRSTGELFFGEGSRLTVL.